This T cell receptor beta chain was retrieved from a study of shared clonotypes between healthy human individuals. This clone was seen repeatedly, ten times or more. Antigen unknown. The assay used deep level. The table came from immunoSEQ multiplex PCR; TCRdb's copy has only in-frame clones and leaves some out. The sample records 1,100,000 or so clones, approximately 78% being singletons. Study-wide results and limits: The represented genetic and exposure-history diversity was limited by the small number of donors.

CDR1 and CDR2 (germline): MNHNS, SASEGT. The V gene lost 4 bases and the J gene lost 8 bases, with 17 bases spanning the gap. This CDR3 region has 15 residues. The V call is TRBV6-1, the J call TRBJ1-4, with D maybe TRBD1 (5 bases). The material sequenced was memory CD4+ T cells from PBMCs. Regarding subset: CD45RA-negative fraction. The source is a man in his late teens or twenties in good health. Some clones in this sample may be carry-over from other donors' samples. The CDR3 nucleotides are TGTGCCAGCAGTGCCGGACCGACGGGGGGAGAAAAACTGTTTTTT. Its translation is CASSAGPTGGEKLFF.